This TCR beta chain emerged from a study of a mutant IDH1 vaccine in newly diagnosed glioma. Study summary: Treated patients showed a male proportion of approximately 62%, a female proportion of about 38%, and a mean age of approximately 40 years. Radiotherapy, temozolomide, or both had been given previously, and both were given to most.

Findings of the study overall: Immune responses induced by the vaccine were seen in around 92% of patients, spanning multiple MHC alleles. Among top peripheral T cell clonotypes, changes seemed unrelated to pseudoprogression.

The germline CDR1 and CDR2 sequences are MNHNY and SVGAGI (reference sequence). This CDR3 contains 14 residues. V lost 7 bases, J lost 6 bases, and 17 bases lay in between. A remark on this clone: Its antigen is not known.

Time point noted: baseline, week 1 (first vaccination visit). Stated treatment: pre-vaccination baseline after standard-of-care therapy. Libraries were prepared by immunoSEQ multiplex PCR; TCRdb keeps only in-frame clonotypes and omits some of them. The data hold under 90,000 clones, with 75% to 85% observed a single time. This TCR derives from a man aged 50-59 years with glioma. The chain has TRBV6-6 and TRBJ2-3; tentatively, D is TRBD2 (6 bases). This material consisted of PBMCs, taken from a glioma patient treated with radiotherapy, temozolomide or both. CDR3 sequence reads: CASTATGAGDTQYF. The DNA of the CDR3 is TGTGCCAGCACCGCAACTGGGGCGGGGGATACGCAGTATTTT.